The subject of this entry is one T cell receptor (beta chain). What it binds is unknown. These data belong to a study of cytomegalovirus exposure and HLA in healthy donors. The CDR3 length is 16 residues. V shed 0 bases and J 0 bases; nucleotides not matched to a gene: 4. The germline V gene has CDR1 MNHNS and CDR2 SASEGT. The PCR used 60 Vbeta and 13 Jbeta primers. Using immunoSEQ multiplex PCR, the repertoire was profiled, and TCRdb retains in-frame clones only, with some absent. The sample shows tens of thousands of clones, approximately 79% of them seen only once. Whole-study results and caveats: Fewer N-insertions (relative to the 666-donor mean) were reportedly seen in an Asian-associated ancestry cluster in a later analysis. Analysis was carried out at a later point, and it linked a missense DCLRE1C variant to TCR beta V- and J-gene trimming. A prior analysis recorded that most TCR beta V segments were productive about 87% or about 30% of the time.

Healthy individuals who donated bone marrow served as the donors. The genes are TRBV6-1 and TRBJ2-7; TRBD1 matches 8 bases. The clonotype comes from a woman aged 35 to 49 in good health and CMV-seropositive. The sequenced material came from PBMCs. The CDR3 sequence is CASSEALGTGSYEQYF. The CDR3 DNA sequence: TGTGCCAGCAGTGAAGCGCTCGGGACAGGCTCCTACGAGCAGTACTTC.